This T cell receptor (beta chain) was profiled in a study of cytomegalovirus exposure and HLA in healthy donors. 60 Vbeta and 13 Jbeta primers were used in PCR. Assay used: immunoSEQ multiplex PCR; TCRdb lists only in-frame clones, some missing. The table records about 99,000 clones, around 73% of them present only once. The CDR3 consists of 13 residues. V shed 5 bases and J 7 bases; nucleotides not matched to a gene: 3. Germline V CDR1 and CDR2: SGHAT, FQNNGV. Material: PBMCs. The source is a woman aged 40 to 50 in good health and CMV-seronegative. The chain carries TRBV11-2 and TRBJ2-1; TRBD2 agrees at 9 bases. The DNA for the CDR3 is TGTGCCAGCAGCCACACTAGCGGGAATGAGCAGTTCTTC. Amino acid sequence: CASSHTSGNEQFF. The whole variable domain, filled in from reference TRBV11-2 and TRBJ2-1, reads EAGVAQSPRYKIIEKRQSVAFWCNPISGHATLYWYQQILGQGPKLLIQFQNNGVVDDSQLPKDRFSAERLKGVDSTLKIQPAKLEDSAVYLCASSHTSGNEQFFGPGTRLTVL.